This TCR beta chain was obtained from a study of blood T cell repertoires in COVID-19. Study details: Material from acute and convalescent COVID-19 was sourced from the United States, Italy and Spain.

In Seattle, patients joined the study during active infection and were tracked longitudinally. V was trimmed by 1 base and J by 5 bases, leaving 18 bases between them. The CDR3 contains 16 residues. Germline V gene lookup returns CDR1 SGHTA and CDR2 FQGNSA. Authors' methods: Amplification with reference gene primers provided the estimates of nucleated cell counts. The assay was immunoSEQ multiplex PCR, and TCRdb's table has in-frame clones only and misses some. The V and J calls and the clone size are those of that table, but D and trimming were determined from the DNA. The sample has 450,000 or so clones; roughly 90% are singletons.

The sample taken for sequencing was peripheral blood. The sequence was collected from a woman aged 40 to 55 with COVID-19, enrolled during active disease. This rearrangement joins TRBV7-2 to TRBJ2-7; D gene ambiguous. CDR3 residues: CASSLVSRSLTHEQYF. Written as DNA, the CDR3 is TGTGCCAGCAGCTTAGTCTCGCGGTCCCTCACGCACGAGCAGTACTTC.